These T cell receptor beta chains were read from a single sample in a study of cytomegalovirus exposure and HLA in healthy donors. The table came from immunoSEQ multiplex PCR; TCRdb's copy has only in-frame clones and leaves some out. The sample records roughly 120,000 clones, approximately 89% being singletons. Specimen: PBMCs. These receptors came from a woman between 18 and 29 years old in good health and CMV-seronegative. Each CDR3 is given without its conserved first and last residue. The order of the fields is J gene, V gene, CDR3 protein.

j_gene: TRBJ2-7
v_gene: TRBV11-2
CDR3aa: ASSLEGHSSYEQY

j_gene: TRBJ2-1
v_gene: TRBV7-7
CDR3aa: ASSPGFGQGVYNEQF

j_gene: TRBJ1-3
v_gene: TRBV30
CDR3aa: AWRLGNTIY

j_gene: TRBJ1-1
v_gene: TRBV6-1
CDR3aa: ASIRTGGDTEAF

j_gene: TRBJ2-7
v_gene: TRBV5-4
CDR3aa: ASSPGGQAGYEQY

j_gene: TRBJ1-2
v_gene: TRBV9
CDR3aa: ASSVRGFDGYT

j_gene: TRBJ1-6
v_gene: TRBV18
CDR3aa: ASSPGGDSPLH

j_gene: TRBJ2-7
v_gene: TRBV30
CDR3aa: AWSVVGGPYEQY

j_gene: TRBJ1-5
v_gene: TRBV18
CDR3aa: ASSPPPGTGLQPQH

j_gene: TRBJ1-5
v_gene: TRBV7-6
CDR3aa: ASSLGGQGSNQPQH

j_gene: TRBJ2-7
v_gene: TRBV2
CDR3aa: ASSGDAVRVH

j_gene: TRBJ2-7
v_gene: TRBV2
CDR3aa: ATEGGRGQGPPEQY

j_gene: TRBJ1-1
v_gene: TRBV6-5
CDR3aa: ASKGPGDSTEAF

j_gene: TRBJ1-3
v_gene: TRBV5-1
CDR3aa: ASSSTLGNTIY

j_gene: TRBJ2-7
v_gene: TRBV25-1
CDR3aa: ASSAGTVGYEQY

j_gene: TRBJ2-7
v_gene: TRBV30
CDR3aa: AWSFSTYEQY

j_gene: TRBJ2-7
v_gene: TRBV2
CDR3aa: ASRTSYEQY

j_gene: TRBJ1-5
v_gene: TRBV18
CDR3aa: ASSPGTGPLHQPQH

j_gene: TRBJ1-2
v_gene: TRBV13
CDR3aa: ASSVAPHDGYT

j_gene: TRBJ1-2
v_gene: TRBV10-3
CDR3aa: AISGTGQENYGYT

j_gene: TRBJ1-1
v_gene: TRBV5-1
CDR3aa: ASSLAPGHDTEAF

j_gene: TRBJ1-4
v_gene: TRBV6-5
CDR3aa: ASSYRIEGDEKLF

j_gene: TRBJ2-1
v_gene: TRBV4-2
CDR3aa: ASSQESSGSLDEQF

j_gene: TRBJ2-1
v_gene: TRBV11-2
CDR3aa: ASSPWTPLDEQF

j_gene: TRBJ2-5
v_gene: TRBV5-1
CDR3aa: ASTQWPGQQRAQY

j_gene: TRBJ1-1
v_gene: TRBV7-2
CDR3aa: ASSFQGFSYTEAF

j_gene: TRBJ1-1
v_gene: TRBV10-3
CDR3aa: AIRGALNTEAF

j_gene: TRBJ2-7
v_gene: TRBV27
CDR3aa: ASSNLGGEQY

j_gene: TRBJ1-1
v_gene: TRBV5-1
CDR3aa: ASSLDPDRVNTEAF

j_gene: TRBJ2-3
v_gene: TRBV9
CDR3aa: ASTSGRGTDTQY

j_gene: TRBJ2-6
v_gene: TRBV5-6
CDR3aa: ASSLGASGANVLT

j_gene: TRBJ1-4
v_gene: TRBV29-1
CDR3aa: SVTGRANEKLF

j_gene: TRBJ1-5
v_gene: TRBV5-1
CDR3aa: ASSLEGFQPQH

j_gene: TRBJ2-1
v_gene: TRBV11-2
CDR3aa: ASSLVPLQPPGYNEQF

j_gene: TRBJ2-2
v_gene: TRBV7-3
CDR3aa: ASSSPGVDTGELF

j_gene: TRBJ2-2
v_gene: TRBV14
CDR3aa: ASSPLALPTKNKNTGELF

j_gene: TRBJ1-1
v_gene: TRBV4-3
CDR3aa: ASSQGGADEAF

j_gene: TRBJ1-4
v_gene: TRBV15
CDR3aa: ATSMLTGAGGKLF

j_gene: TRBJ2-3
v_gene: TRBV28
CDR3aa: ASSSFEQRTDTQY

j_gene: TRBJ2-7
v_gene: TRBV7-8
CDR3aa: ASSLGGTGSYEQY

j_gene: TRBJ2-4
v_gene: TRBV28
CDR3aa: ASRPWGSGGRLSKNIQY

j_gene: TRBJ1-1
v_gene: TRBV25-1
CDR3aa: ASRTESNTEAF

j_gene: TRBJ2-5
v_gene: TRBV7-8
CDR3aa: ASSLGGAWEETQY

j_gene: TRBJ1-5
v_gene: TRBV18
CDR3aa: ASSPQGLMRRKQPQH

j_gene: TRBJ2-2
v_gene: TRBV4-1
CDR3aa: ASSHRRGRKAGELF

j_gene: TRBJ1-1
v_gene: TRBV14
CDR3aa: ASSPGDRGRNTEAF

j_gene: TRBJ2-1
v_gene: TRBV19
CDR3aa: ASSINGDSEQF

j_gene: TRBJ2-7
v_gene: TRBV27
CDR3aa: ASSLSGPSYEQY

j_gene: TRBJ1-3
v_gene: TRBV30
CDR3aa: AWSTSGNTIY

j_gene: TRBJ1-1
v_gene: TRBV2
CDR3aa: ASRVEGAGTEAF